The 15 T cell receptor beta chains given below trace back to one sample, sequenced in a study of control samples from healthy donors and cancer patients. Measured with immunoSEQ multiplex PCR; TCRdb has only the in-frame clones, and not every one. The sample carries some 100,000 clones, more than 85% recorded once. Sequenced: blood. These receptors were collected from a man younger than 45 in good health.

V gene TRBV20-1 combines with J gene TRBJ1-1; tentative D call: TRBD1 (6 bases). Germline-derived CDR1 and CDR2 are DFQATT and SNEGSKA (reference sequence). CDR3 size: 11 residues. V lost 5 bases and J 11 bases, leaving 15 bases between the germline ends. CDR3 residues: CSADRYSWAFF. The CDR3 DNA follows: TGCAGTGCTGACAGGTACAGCTGGGCTTTCTTT.

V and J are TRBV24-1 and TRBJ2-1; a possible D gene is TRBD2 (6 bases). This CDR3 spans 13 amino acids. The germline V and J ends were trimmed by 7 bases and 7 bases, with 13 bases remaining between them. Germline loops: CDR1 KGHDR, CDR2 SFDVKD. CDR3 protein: CATRGEEGNEQFF. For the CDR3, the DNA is TGTGCCACCAGGGGTGAGGAGGGGAATGAGCAGTTCTTC.

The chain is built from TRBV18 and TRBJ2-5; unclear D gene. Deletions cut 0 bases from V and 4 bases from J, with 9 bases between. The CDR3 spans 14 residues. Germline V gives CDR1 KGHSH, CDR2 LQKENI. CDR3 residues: CASSPPNSRETQYF. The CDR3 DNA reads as TGTGCCAGCTCACCACCGAACAGCCGAGAGACCCAGTACTTC.

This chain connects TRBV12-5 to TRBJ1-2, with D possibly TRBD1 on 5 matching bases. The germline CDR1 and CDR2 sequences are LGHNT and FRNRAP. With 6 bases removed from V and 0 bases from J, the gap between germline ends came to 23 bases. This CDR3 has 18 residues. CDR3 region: CASGYSPGPELPNYGYTF. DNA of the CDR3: TGTGCTAGTGGCTACTCTCCGGGACCTGAACTTCCTAACTATGGCTACACCTTC. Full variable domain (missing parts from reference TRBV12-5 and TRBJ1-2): DARVTQTPRHKVTEMGQEVTMRCQPILGHNTVFWYRQTMMQGLELLAYFRNRAPLDDSGMPKDRFSAEMPDATLATLKIQPSEPRDSAVYFCASGYSPGPELPNYGYTFGSGTRLTVV.

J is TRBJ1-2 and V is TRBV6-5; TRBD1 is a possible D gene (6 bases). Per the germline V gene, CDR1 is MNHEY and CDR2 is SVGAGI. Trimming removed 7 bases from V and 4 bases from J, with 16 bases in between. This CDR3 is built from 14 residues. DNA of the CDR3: TGTGCCAGCACCCCGGGGGGGGCGGGCTATGGCTACACCTTC. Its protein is CASTPGGAGYGYTF.

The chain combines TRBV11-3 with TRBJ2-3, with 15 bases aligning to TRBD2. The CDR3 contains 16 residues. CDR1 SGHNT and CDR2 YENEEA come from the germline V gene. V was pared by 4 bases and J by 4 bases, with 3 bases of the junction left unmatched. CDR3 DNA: TGTGCCAGCAGCTCGAGGACTAGCGGGGGGGCAGATACGCAGTATTTT. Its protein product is CASSSRTSGGADTQYF.

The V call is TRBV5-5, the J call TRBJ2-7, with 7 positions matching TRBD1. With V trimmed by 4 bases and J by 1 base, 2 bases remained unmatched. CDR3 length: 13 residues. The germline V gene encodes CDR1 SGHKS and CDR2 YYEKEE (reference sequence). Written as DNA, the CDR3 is TGTGCCAGCAGCCCGGACAGGTCCTACGAGCAGTACTTC. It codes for CASSPDRSYEQYF.

Here the CDR3 reads CASSDEQINSPLHF. The DNA for the CDR3 is TGTGCCAGCAGTGATGAACAGATTAATTCACCCCTCCACTTT. The chain links TRBV2 to TRBJ1-6; D is unclear. Germline assignment: CDR1 SNHLY and CDR2 FYNNEI. The CDR3 totals 14 residues. Trimming pared 3 bases from V and 6 bases from J, leaving 9 bases between.

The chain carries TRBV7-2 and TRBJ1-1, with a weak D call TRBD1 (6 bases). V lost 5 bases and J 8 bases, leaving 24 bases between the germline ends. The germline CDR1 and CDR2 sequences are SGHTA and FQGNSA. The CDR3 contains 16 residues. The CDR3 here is CASSTRLITGSSEAFF. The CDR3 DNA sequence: TGTGCCAGCAGCACCCGACTGATAACAGGGTCATCCGAAGCTTTCTTT.

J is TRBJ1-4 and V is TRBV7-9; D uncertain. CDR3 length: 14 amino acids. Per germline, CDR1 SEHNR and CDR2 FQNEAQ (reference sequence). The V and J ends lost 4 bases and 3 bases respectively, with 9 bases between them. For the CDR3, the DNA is TGTGCCAGCAGCTGGGGTGGGGCTAATGAAAAACTGTTTTTT. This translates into CASSWGGANEKLFF. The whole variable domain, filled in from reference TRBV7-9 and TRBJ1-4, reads DTGVSQNPRHKITKRGQNVTFRCDPISEHNRLYWYRQTLGQGPEFLTYFQNEAQLEKSRLLSDRFSAERPKGSFSTLEIQRTEQGDSAMYLCASSWGGANEKLFFGSGTQLSVL.

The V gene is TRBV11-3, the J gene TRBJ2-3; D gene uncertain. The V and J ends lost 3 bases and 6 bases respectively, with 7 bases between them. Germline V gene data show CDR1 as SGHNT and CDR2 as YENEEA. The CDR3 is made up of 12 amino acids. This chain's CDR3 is CASSFGWDTQYF. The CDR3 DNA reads TGTGCCAGCAGCTTTGGGTGGGATACGCAGTATTTT.

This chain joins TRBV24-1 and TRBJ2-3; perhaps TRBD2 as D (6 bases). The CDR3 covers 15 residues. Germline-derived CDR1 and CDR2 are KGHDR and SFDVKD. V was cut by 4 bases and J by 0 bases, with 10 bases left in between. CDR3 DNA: TGTGCCACCAGTGAGCGGGGTGCTAGCACAGATACGCAGTATTTT. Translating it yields CATSERGASTDTQYF.

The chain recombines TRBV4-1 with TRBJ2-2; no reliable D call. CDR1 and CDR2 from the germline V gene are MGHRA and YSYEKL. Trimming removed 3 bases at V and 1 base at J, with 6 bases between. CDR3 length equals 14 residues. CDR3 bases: TGCGCCAGCAGCCAGGTGCTGAACACCGGGGAGCTGTTTTTT. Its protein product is CASSQVLNTGELFF.

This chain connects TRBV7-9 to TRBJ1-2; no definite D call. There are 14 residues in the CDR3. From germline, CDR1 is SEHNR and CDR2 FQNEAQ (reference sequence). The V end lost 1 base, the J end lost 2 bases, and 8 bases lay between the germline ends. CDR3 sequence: CASSLVVLNYGYTF. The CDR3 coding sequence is TGTGCCAGCAGCTTAGTCGTTTTAAACTATGGCTACACCTTC.

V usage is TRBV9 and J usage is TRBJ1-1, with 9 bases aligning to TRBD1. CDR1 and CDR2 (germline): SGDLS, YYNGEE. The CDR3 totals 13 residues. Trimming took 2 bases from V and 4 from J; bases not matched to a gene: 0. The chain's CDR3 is CASSVTGGTEAFF. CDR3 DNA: TGTGCCAGCAGCGTGACAGGGGGCACTGAAGCTTTCTTT.